The clone carrying this T cell receptor beta chain was recorded a few times. The data derive from a study of cytomegalovirus exposure and HLA in healthy donors. This CDR3 is 12 amino acids long. The germline V gene has CDR1 SGHTA and CDR2 FQGNSA. Trimming took 4 bases from V and 7 from J, leaving 10 bases between them. The repertoire was sequenced with immunoSEQ multiplex PCR; TCRdb's copy has only in-frame clones and lacks some. Here the sample spans about 220,000 clones, 85% to 90% being singletons. The sample was PBMCs. The sequence derives from a woman younger than 35 in good health and CMV-seronegative. This rearrangement joins TRBV7-2 to TRBJ1-2, with a possible D match to TRBD1 (6 bases). CDR3 coding DNA: TGTGCCAGCAGCTCACAGGGCTCTGGCTACACCTTC. Translated, it gives CASSSQGSGYTF.